What follows describes a single TCR beta chain. This sample is part of a study of blood T cell repertoires in COVID-19. Across the study: COVID-19 samples collected from the United States, Italy and Spain covered acute and convalescent phases. T cells, B-cell-depleted T cells, or PBMCs provided the cDNA or gDNA that served as material.

In the original workflow: From reference gene primer amplification, estimates of nucleated cell counts were derived. Clones were sequenced by immunoSEQ multiplex PCR, and TCRdb holds only the in-frame ones, with some missing. The V and J calls and clone size were taken over from that table, and D and trimming were inferred from the DNA. The sample contains about 230,000 clones, less than 90% of which appear only once. Germline V gives CDR1 SGHNT, CDR2 YYREEE (reference sequence). The CDR3 loop spans 17 amino acids. V dropped 7 bases and J dropped 2; count of bases not matched to a gene: 14. The chain joins TRBV5-4 to TRBJ2-3; TRBD2 aligns across 9 bases. The sample comprised peripheral blood. This receptor was taken from a woman aged 70 to 79 with active or convalescent COVID-19. CDR3 in amino acids: CASPPLPAGGSTDTQYF. The CDR3 DNA follows: TGTGCCAGCCCGCCACTTCCAGCGGGGGGTTCCACAGATACGCAGTATTTT. Full variable domain (missing parts from reference TRBV5-4 and TRBJ2-3): ETGVTQSPTHLIKTRGQQVTLRCSSQSGHNTVSWYQQALGQGPQFIFQYYREEENGRGNFPPRFSGLQFPNYSSELNVNALELDDSALYLCASPPLPAGGSTDTQYFGPGTRLTVL.